This passage covers 19 T cell receptor beta chains from one sample sequenced in a study of shared clonotypes between healthy human individuals. Generated by immunoSEQ multiplex PCR, the TCRdb table keeps only in-frame clones and is missing some. Here the sample spans hundreds of thousands of clones, nearly 95% being singletons. Selected positively for CCR7 and CD45RO-negative, naive CD8 cells excluded terminally differentiated effector memory CD45RA+ cells. The sample taken for sequencing was naive CD8+ T cells sorted from blood. These receptors originate from a man younger than 45 in good health.

The chain couples TRBV2 to TRBJ2-3; possibly TRBD2 for D (7 bases). The V gene lost 8 bases and the J gene lost 2 bases, with 11 bases spanning the gap. Germline V gives CDR1 SNHLY, CDR2 FYNNEI. The CDR3 spans 13 residues. CDR3 sequence (DNA): TGTGCCAGCGAGGGGGGGACCACAGATACGCAGTATTTT. This translates into CASEGGTTDTQYF.

Notes on this clone: Other DNA sequences in this specimen translate into the identical CDR3. V and J are TRBV27 and TRBJ2-1, with no clear D. The germline CDR1 and CDR2 sequences are MNHEY and SMNVEV (reference sequence). This CDR3 has 14 residues. Trimming removed 5 bases from V and 0 bases from J, with 8 bases in between. The CDR3 nucleotides are TGTGCCAGCAGTCCGTCGAGCTCCTACAATGAGCAGTTCTTC. Translation gives CASSPSSSYNEQFF.

The rearrangement joins TRBV28 to TRBJ2-7; D is unclear. In germline, CDR1 is MDHEN, CDR2 SYDVKM. This CDR3 has 15 residues. The V end lost 4 bases, the J end lost 0 bases, and 13 bases lay between the germline ends. DNA for the CDR3: TGTGCCAGCAGTTCCCCCATCGGAAGCTCCTACGAGCAGTACTTC. Its translation: CASSSPIGSSYEQYF.

CDR3 sequence reads: CATRTSGGLVDVTQYF. The DNA for the CDR3 is TGTGCCACGAGGACTAGCGGGGGCCTTGTTGATGTGACCCAGTACTTC. The chain combines TRBV15 with TRBJ2-5; 13 bases map to TRBD2. The CDR3 is 16 amino acids. V shed 9 bases, J shed 7 bases, and the junction held 14 bases outside the gene matches. The germline V gene has CDR1 LNHNV and CDR2 YYDKDF (reference sequence).

The V gene is TRBV2, the J gene TRBJ1-1; no clear D. The CDR3 contains 11 residues. Germline values: CDR1 SNHLY, CDR2 FYNNEI. The V gene lost 7 bases and the J gene lost 11 bases, with 14 bases spanning the gap. CDR3 nucleotides: TGTGCCAGCATGGGAGTTGGAGCCGCTTTCTTT. Protein sequence: CASMGVGAAFF.

The rearrangement uses TRBV29-1 and TRBJ1-1; 12 bases align to TRBD1. This CDR3 has 17 residues. Germline CDR1 SQVTM, CDR2 ANQGSEA. J lost 4 bases, V lost 1 base, and 10 bases had no gene match. The CDR3 nucleotides read TGCAGCGTTGAAGGAGGGACAGGGGGCCCTTTGGGCACTGAAGCTTTCTTT. This sequence encodes CSVEGGTGGPLGTEAFF.

This chain links TRBV11-1 with TRBJ2-7; possible D gene TRBD2, 5 bases. Germline CDR1 and CDR2: SGHAT and FQDESV (reference sequence). CDR3 length: 13 amino acids. V was clipped by 0 bases and J by 7 bases, with 10 bases between them. The CDR3 nucleotides read TGTGCCAGCAGCTTAGCGGAGGACGTGGAGCAGTACTTC. Translation gives CASSLAEDVEQYF.

The rearrangement uses TRBV5-1 and TRBJ2-2; TRBD1 matches 7 bases. The CDR3 length is 18 residues. CDR1 is SGHRS, CDR2 YFSETQ, per germline. Unmatched junction bases numbered 19, after V lost 7 bases and J lost 4 bases. CDR3 nucleotide sequence: TGCGCCAGCCCGCACCCCCCGACAGGGCCGGGCGGCACCGGGGAGCTGTTTTTT. It codes for CASPHPPTGPGGTGELFF. Drawing the rest from reference TRBV5-1 and TRBJ2-2, the complete variable domain is KAGVTQTPRYLIKTRGQQVTLSCSPISGHRSVSWYQQTPGQGLQFLFEYFSETQRNKGNFPGRFSGRQFSNSRSEMNVSTLELGDSALYLCASPHPPTGPGGTGELFFGEGSRLTVL.

This clone was detected once. The chain joins TRBV27 to TRBJ2-1; unclear D gene. The CDR3 length is 12 residues. Germline V CDR1 and CDR2: MNHEY, SMNVEV (reference sequence). The V gene lost 3 bases and the J gene lost 7 bases, with 7 bases spanning the gap. For the CDR3, the DNA is TGTGCCAGCAGTTTCCCACAAAATGAGCAGTTCTTC. Its protein is CASSFPQNEQFF.

This chain connects TRBV5-6 to TRBJ2-7; weak D call: TRBD1 (6 bases). In germline, CDR1 is SGHDT, CDR2 YYEEEE. Deletions cut 0 bases from V and 7 bases from J, with 14 bases between. This CDR3 is built from 14 residues. CDR3 sequence (DNA): TGTGCCAGCAGCTTGGCTGCGGCAAGGGGGGAGCAGTACTTC. Protein: CASSLAAARGEQYF.

V is TRBV11-2 and J is TRBJ2-2; 7 nucleotides agree with TRBD2. Per the germline V gene, CDR1 is SGHAT and CDR2 is FQNNGV. Losses at the gene ends were 5 bases for V and 1 base for J; bases not matched to a gene: 7. The CDR3 spans 16 residues. The CDR3 nucleotides read TGTGCCAGCAGCCGACGGGAGCGGGGGAACACCGGGGAGCTGTTTTTT. It encodes CASSRRERGNTGELFF. Supplemented by reference TRBV11-2 and TRBJ2-2, the full variable domain reads EAGVAQSPRYKIIEKRQSVAFWCNPISGHATLYWYQQILGQGPKLLIQFQNNGVVDDSQLPKDRFSAERLKGVDSTLKIQPAKLEDSAVYLCASSRRERGNTGELFFGEGSRLTVL.

The J gene is TRBJ2-7, the V gene TRBV11-2; D is unresolved. Trimming removed 0 bases at V and 2 bases at J, with 11 bases between. Germline CDR1 and CDR2: SGHAT and FQNNGV. This CDR3 is 15 amino acids long. For the CDR3, the DNA is TGTGCCAGCAGCTTAGAACTGGCGTACCCCTACGAGCAGTACTTC. Translation: CASSLELAYPYEQYF.

Concerning this clone: This sample includes further DNA sequences coding for the same CDR3. The chain uses TRBV9 and TRBJ2-3; 7 nucleotides match TRBD2. Trimming removed 0 bases from V and 3 bases from J; junction bases left unmatched: 4. This CDR3 is 15 amino acids long. The germline CDR1 and CDR2 sequences are SGDLS and YYNGEE. Here the CDR3 reads CASSVGGRGTDTQYF. The DNA of the CDR3 is TGTGCCAGCAGCGTAGGCGGGAGAGGAACAGATACGCAGTATTTT.

As concerns this clone: Other DNA variants within this sample encode the same CDR3. This chain connects TRBV7-9 to TRBJ2-3; D not certain. In germline, CDR1 is SEHNR, CDR2 FQNEAQ (reference sequence). V gave up 0 bases and J gave up 9 bases, with 10 bases separating them. The CDR3 length is 13 residues. The CDR3 protein is CASSLANTDTQYF. In DNA form, the CDR3 reads TGTGCCAGCAGCTTAGCGAACACGGACACGCAGTATTTT.

The rearrangement joins TRBV11-2 to TRBJ2-5; 8 bases map to TRBD2. Looked up from germline, CDR1 is SGHAT and CDR2 is FQNNGV. The CDR3 is 14 amino acids. The CDR3 region is CATAGGRWVETQYF. CDR3 sequence (DNA): TGTGCGACCGCGGGCGGGAGGTGGGTCGAGACCCAGTACTTC.

V gene TRBV6-9 combines with J gene TRBJ2-5; D may be TRBD2 (6 bases). V lost 2 bases to trimming and J lost 3 bases, with 22 bases between them. Germline V CDR1 and CDR2: MNHGY, SVAAGI. The CDR3 extends over 18 amino acids. The CDR3 nucleotides are TGTGCCAGCAGTTATGTGCGGGATACCCCCACGAGGGAAGAGACCCAGTACTTC. This encodes CASSYVRDTPTREETQYF.

The chain has TRBV4-3 and TRBJ2-2; 9 bases align to TRBD1. Trimming at V came to 5 bases and at J to 5 bases, leaving 15 bases not matched to a gene. Germline CDR1 LGHNA, CDR2 YSLEER. This CDR3 has 18 residues. Here the CDR3 DNA reads TGCGCCAGCAGCTACCATTATCTCGGACAGGGGAAAACCGGGGAGCTGTTTTTT. Amino acid sequence: CASSYHYLGQGKTGELFF.

The J gene is TRBJ1-3, the V gene TRBV7-9; possibly TRBD1 for D (6 bases). Germline V CDR1 and CDR2: SEHNR, FQNEAQ (reference sequence). Trimming shortened V by 3 bases and J by 4 bases, and 16 bases separated the two germline ends. This CDR3 is 16 amino acids long. Written as DNA, the CDR3 is TGTGCCAGCAGCTTGGAGGGGGGCGCGTGGGGAAACACCATATATTTT. It yields the protein CASSLEGGAWGNTIYF.

The rearrangement links TRBV4-1 to TRBJ2-7; D might be TRBD1 or TRBD2, each matching 6 bases. This CDR3 contains 15 residues. V gave up 6 bases and J gave up 6 bases, with 21 bases separating them. The germline CDR1 and CDR2 sequences are MGHRA and YSYEKL. DNA of the CDR3: TGCGCCAGCAGTCCTTTTACGGGGGCCTCCGCCGAGCAGTACTTC. Its translation: CASSPFTGASAEQYF.